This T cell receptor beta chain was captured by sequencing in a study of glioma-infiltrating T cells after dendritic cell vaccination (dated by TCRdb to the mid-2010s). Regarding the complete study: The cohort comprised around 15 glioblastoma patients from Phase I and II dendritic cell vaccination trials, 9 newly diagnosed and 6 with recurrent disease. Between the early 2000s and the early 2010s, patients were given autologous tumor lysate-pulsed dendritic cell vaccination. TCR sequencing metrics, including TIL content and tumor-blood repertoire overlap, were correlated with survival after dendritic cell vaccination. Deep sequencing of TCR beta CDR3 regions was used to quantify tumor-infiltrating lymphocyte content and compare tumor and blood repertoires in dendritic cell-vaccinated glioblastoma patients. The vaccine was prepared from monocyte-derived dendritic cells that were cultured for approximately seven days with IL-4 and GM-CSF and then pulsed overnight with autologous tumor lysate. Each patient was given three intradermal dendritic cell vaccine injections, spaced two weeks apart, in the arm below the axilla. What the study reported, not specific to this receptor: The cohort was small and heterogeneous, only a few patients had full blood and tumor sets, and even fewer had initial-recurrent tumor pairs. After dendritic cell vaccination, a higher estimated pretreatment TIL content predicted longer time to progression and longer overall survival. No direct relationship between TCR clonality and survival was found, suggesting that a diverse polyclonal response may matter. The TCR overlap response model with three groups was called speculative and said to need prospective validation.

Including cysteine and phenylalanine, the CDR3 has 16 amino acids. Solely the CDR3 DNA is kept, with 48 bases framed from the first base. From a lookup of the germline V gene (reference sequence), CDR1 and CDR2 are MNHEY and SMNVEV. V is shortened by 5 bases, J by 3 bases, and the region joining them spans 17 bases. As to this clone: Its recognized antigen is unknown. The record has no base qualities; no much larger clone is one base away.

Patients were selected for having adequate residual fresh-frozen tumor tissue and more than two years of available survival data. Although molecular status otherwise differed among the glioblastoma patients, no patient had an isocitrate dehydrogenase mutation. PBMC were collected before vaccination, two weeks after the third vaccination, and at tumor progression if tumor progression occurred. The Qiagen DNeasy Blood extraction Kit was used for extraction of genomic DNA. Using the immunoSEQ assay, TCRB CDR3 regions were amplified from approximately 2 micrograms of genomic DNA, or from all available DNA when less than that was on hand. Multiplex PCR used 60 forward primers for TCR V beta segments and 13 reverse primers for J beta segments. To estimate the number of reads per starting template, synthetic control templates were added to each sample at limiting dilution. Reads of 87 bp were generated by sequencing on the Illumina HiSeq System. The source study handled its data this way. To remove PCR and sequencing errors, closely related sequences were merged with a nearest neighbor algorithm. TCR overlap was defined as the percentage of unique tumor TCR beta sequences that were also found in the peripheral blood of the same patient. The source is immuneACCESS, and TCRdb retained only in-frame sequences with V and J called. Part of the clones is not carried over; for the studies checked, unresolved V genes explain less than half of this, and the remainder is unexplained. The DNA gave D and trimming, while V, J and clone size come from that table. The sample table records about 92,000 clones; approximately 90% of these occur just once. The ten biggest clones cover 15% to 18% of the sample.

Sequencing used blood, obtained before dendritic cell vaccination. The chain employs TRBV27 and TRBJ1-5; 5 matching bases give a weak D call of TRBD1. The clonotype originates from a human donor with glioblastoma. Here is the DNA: TGTGCCAGCAGTCCGATCTCGGGGGGGGTCAATCAGCCCCAGCATTTT. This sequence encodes CASSPISGGVNQPQHF.